This T cell receptor (beta chain) appears in the sequencing data of a study of T cell responses to AZD1222 COVID-19 vaccine. Study-wide points: Females made up more of the donors, who were largely white British, and clonal diversity may have come out too low. Unmutated regions of variants are reportedly targeted by nearly half of spike-specific TCRs. The study sampled repertoires only after the peak T cell response.

The table came from immunoSEQ multiplex PCR; TCRdb's copy has only in-frame clones and leaves some out. The repertoire holds roughly 100,000 clones, with 82% as singletons. In regard to this clone: The antigen is undetermined. One end of the junction is discordant with germline, which a read error may explain.

Germline values: CDR1 SGHNT, CDR2 YYREEE (reference sequence). This CDR3 is 13 amino acids long. The receptor's source is an adult in good health. The chain recombines TRBV5-4 with TRBJ2-7; TRBD1 is a possible D gene (6 bases). Source: peripheral blood, taken on day 0 of AZD1222 vaccination. CDR3 nucleotides: TGTGCCACCTCGATCGGACAGTCCTTCGAGCAGTACTTC. Protein product: CATSIGQSFEQYF.